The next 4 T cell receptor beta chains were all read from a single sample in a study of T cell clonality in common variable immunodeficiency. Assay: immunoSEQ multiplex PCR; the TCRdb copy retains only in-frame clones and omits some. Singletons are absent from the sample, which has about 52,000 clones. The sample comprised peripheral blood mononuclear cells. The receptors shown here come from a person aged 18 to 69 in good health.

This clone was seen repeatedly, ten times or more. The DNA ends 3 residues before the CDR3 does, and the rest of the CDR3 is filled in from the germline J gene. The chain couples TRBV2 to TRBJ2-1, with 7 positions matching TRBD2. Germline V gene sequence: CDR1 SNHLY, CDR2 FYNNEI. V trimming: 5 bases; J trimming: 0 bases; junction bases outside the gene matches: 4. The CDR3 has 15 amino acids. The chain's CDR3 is CASSPGTTSYNEQFF. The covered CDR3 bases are TGTGCCAGCAGTCCAGGGACTACCTCCTACAATGAG.

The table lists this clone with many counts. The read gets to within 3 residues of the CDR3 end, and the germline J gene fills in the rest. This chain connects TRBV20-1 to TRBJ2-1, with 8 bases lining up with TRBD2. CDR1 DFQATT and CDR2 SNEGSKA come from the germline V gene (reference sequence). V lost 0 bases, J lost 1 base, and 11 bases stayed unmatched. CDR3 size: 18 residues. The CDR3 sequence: CSARDPSGGAQSYNEQFF. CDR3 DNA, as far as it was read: TGCAGTGCTAGAGATCCCAGCGGGGGCGCCCAATCCTACAATGAG.

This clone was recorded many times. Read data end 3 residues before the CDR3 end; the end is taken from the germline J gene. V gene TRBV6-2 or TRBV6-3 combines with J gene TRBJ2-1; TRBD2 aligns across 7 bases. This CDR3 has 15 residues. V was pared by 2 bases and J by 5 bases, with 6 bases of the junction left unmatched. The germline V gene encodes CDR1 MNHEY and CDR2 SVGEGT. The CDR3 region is CASSYMGLLNNEQFF. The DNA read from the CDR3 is TGTGCCAGCAGTTACATGGGACTACTAAACAATGAG.

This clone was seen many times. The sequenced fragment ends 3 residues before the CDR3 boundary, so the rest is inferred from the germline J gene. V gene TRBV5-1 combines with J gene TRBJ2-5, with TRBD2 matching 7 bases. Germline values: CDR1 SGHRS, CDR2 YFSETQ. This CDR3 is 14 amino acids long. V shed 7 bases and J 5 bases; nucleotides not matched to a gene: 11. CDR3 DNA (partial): TGCGCCAGCGCGACGGGGGGAGAGTGGGAGACC. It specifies CASATGGEWET. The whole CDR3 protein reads CASATGGEWETQYF.